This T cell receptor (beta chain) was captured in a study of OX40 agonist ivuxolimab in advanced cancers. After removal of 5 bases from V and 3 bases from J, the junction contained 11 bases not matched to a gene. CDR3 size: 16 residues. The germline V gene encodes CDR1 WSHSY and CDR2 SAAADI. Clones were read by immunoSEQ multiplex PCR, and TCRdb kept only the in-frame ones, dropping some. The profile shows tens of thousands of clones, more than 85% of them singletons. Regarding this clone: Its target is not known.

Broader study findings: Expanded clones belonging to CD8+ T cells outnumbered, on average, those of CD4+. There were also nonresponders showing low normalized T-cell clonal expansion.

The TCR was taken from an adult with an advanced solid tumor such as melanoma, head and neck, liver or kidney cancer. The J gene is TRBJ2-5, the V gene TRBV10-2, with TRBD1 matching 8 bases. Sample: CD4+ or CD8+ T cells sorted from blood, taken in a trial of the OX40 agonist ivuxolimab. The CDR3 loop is CASSTGQGAQEETQYF. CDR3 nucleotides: TGCGCCAGCAGTACGGGGCAGGGGGCGCAGGAAGAGACCCAGTACTTC.